This T cell receptor beta chain originates from a study of shared clonotypes between healthy human individuals. V dropped 0 bases and J dropped 3 bases, with 15 bases sitting between them. In germline, CDR1 is SGDLS, CDR2 YYNGEE. The CDR3 contains 16 residues. Measured with immunoSEQ multiplex PCR; TCRdb has only the in-frame clones, and not every one. The sample records approximately 1,500,000 clones, roughly 96% being singletons. Among the donors, all were Caucasian adults who lived in Nashville, Tennessee. It was into CD45RA+ naive and CD45RA-negative memory subsets that the CD4+ cells were split. Sequencing was done on a sample of naive CD4+ T cells sorted from blood. The subset is: CD45RA+ positively selected. The source is a man aged 25 to 40 in good health. This chain connects TRBV9 to TRBJ1-1, with a tentative D call TRBD1 (5 bases). This CDR3 reads CASSVGTTPGHTEAFF. CDR3 nucleotides: TGTGCCAGCAGCGTAGGAACCACACCGGGGCACACTGAAGCTTTCTTT.